The entry that follows covers one TCR beta chain sequence. Its specific antigen is unknown. No much larger clone is present one base from it, and per-base qualities are unavailable. The sample is drawn from a study of blood T cell repertoires in COVID-19 (dated by TCRdb to 2019 to 2021). In the study overall: Samples from collaborators originated in the United States, Italy and Spain and spanned both the acute and convalescent phases of COVID-19. The prospective study material was composed of cDNA or gDNA derived from T cells, B-cell-depleted T cells, or PBMCs. Subjects who had been exposed to COVID-19, were actively infected with it, or had recovered from it provided the deeply sampled blood TCRbeta repertoires that made up the dataset. The repertoires were released in a freely available public database meant as a resource for research on the immune response to SARS-CoV-2. Samples came from the ongoing ImmuneRACE study (first 160 participants) plus 1,254 subjects from 6 global collaborators. Nearly every sample came with metadata listing a de-identified subject ID, COVID-19 status, age in years and sex. Where HLA class I and class II types were available, the types were taken from metadata supplied by the sample provider, not from assay-based typing.

Whole blood was collected in K2EDTA tubes by collaborating institutions according to the institutions' own protocols. Collaborator samples were shipped for TCRbeta analysis as frozen whole blood, isolated PBMCs, or DNA extracted from either sample type. The germline V gene (reference sequence) provides CDR1 GTSNPN and CDR2 SVGIG. Trimming leaves V shorter by 3 bases and J shorter by 8 bases, with the junction holding 8 bases beyond the gene matches. From the cysteine through the phenylalanine, the CDR3 covers 15 amino acids. CDR3 DNA only is kept here, 45 bases in frame from base 1. Study-wide findings and limitations: The quantity of clinical and demographic metadata differed by source and by participant and was supplied without curation.

The immunoSEQ Assay, a bias-controlled multiplex PCR, was used to amplify TCRbeta CDR3 regions from genomic DNA. On the study's bioinformatics: The number of nucleated cells in each sample was estimated by amplification of reference gene primers within the assay. To quantify the absolute abundance of each unique TCRbeta CDR3 rearrangement, sequence reads were collapsed and filtered. For each sample, productive Simpson clonality was calculated by taking the square root of Simpson's diversity index across productive rearrangements. TCRdb stores this immuneACCESS table with in-frame sequences only. Part of the clones is absent; in the studies checked, under half of the shortfall reflects unresolved V genes, and no reason is known for the rest. V and J calls and clone size are copied from that table; D and trimming were computed from the DNA. The sample records around 90,000 clones, roughly 77% of which are singletons. The ten largest clones take up more than 10% of the sample.

The sequence is built from TRBV30 and TRBJ2-5; 14 bases in the middle match TRBD2. The sequenced material came from peripheral blood. The sequence was obtained from a human donor in a cohort sampled during active COVID-19. The CDR3 region reads CAWSLFGLAGGTQYF. DNA sequence: TGTGCCTGGAGCCTCTTTGGACTAGCGGGGGGCACCCAGTACTTC.